The 17 T cell receptor beta chains presented below share a single source sample, sequenced in a study of cytomegalovirus exposure and HLA in healthy donors. PCR involved 60 Vbeta and 13 Jbeta primers. Assay used: immunoSEQ multiplex PCR; TCRdb lists only in-frame clones, some missing. The sample has under 100,000 clones; about three quarters are singletons. The specimen sequenced was PBMCs. The receptors stem from a woman in her forties or fifties in good health and CMV-seropositive.

J is TRBJ1-6 and V is TRBV6-1; 10 bases fit TRBD1. The CDR3 runs to 15 residues. Germline V gene data show CDR1 as MNHNS and CDR2 as SASEGT. V lost 4 bases and J lost 7; bases outside the gene matches: 4. The CDR3 protein is CASSGGTGANSPLHF. In nucleotides, the CDR3 is TGTGCCAGCAGTGGGGGGACAGGGGCGAATTCACCCCTCCACTTT.

This chain joins TRBV19 and TRBJ2-7; tentative D call: TRBD1 (5 bases). This CDR3 region has 11 residues. Germline CDR1 LNHDA, CDR2 SQIVND (reference sequence). The V and J ends lost 7 bases and 1 base respectively, with 5 bases between them. Here the CDR3 reads CASKGSYEQYF. DNA of the CDR3: TGTGCCAGTAAGGGGTCCTACGAGCAGTACTTC.

This clone was seen a handful of times. This sequence joins TRBV23-1 and TRBJ2-2; tentatively, D is TRBD1 (5 bases). TRBV23-1 is an ORF for which the function is uncertain. The CDR3 extends over 19 amino acids. Trimming took 4 bases from V and 1 from J, leaving 22 bases between them. Written as DNA, the CDR3 is TGCGCCAGCAGTCGACTGTATGTTGGTTATCAGGGGAACACCGGGGAGCTGTTTTTT. Translated: CASSRLYVGYQGNTGELFF.

The chain carries TRBV7-9 and TRBJ1-6, with D possibly matching TRBD1 (5 bases). Germline CDR1 SEHNR, CDR2 FQNEAQ (reference sequence). The CDR3 contains 14 residues. Trimming cost V 3 bases and J 10 bases, with 13 bases left between them. This chain's CDR3 is CASSFLQGLSPLHF. The CDR3 DNA reads TGTGCCAGCAGCTTTTTGCAGGGCTTGTCACCCCTCCACTTT.

As DNA, the CDR3 is TGTGCCAGCAGCGGATGGACAGGGAGCACAGATACGCAGTATTTT. Protein product: CASSGWTGSTDTQYF. The chain is built from TRBV9 and TRBJ2-3, with TRBD1 matching 8 bases. CDR1 SGDLS and CDR2 YYNGEE come from the germline V gene. This CDR3 is built from 15 residues. V trimming: 3 bases; J trimming: 0 bases; junction bases outside the gene matches: 3. Looking up the rest from reference TRBV9 and TRBJ2-3 gives the full variable domain: DSGVTQTPKHLITATGQRVTLRCSPRSGDLSVYWYQQSLDQGLQFLIQYYNGEERAKGNILERFSAQQFPDLHSELNLSSLELGDSALYFCASSGWTGSTDTQYFGPGTRLTVL.

The chain couples TRBV23-1 to TRBJ1-4; 7 bases line up with TRBD1. TRBV23-1 is filed as an ORF, its function uncertain. J was trimmed by 6 bases and V by 3 bases; bases with no gene match: 10. This CDR3 is built from 16 residues. CDR3 loop: CASSQGKGAEDEKLFF. The DNA of the CDR3 is TGCGCCAGCAGTCAGGGGAAGGGGGCAGAGGATGAAAAACTGTTTTTT.

This clone was observed once. The chain is built from TRBV5-1 and TRBJ2-7, with 11 bases aligning to TRBD2. Germline loops: CDR1 SGHRS, CDR2 YFSETQ. J was trimmed by 4 bases and V by 3 bases; bases with no gene match: 9. The CDR3 length is 16 residues. The CDR3 loop is CASSWATGTSGYEQYF. CDR3 DNA: TGCGCCAGCAGCTGGGCCACCGGGACTAGCGGATACGAGCAGTACTTC.

The CDR3 nucleotides are TGCGCCAGCAGTGGTGGCGGGCGTACGCAGTATTTT. Translation: CASSGGGRTQYF. The genes are TRBV10-1 and TRBJ2-3; D might be TRBD2 (5 bases). The CDR3 consists of 12 residues. Germline CDR1 and CDR2: WNHNN and SYGVQD (reference sequence). Between the trimmed V and J ends, which lost 4 bases and 8 bases, there was a span of 10 bases.

This chain links TRBV6-1 with TRBJ1-5; the D is unclear. CDR1 and CDR2 from the germline V gene are MNHNS and SASEGT. The CDR3 contains 14 residues. V was pared by 1 base and J by 4 bases, with 8 bases between. CDR3 nucleotide sequence: TGTGCCAGCAGTGAAGTGGGCCGTAATCAGCCCCAGCATTTT. Its protein is CASSEVGRNQPQHF.

The V call is TRBV5-5, the J call TRBJ2-2; TRBD1 might be the D (5 bases). CDR1 and CDR2 (germline): SGHKS, YYEKEE (reference sequence). CDR3 length equals 14 residues. V was cut by 2 bases and J by 6 bases, with 11 bases left in between. The CDR3: CASSFFIGAGELFF. The CDR3 coding sequence is TGTGCCAGCAGCTTCTTTATAGGGGCCGGGGAGCTGTTTTTT.

The gene calls are TRBV5-1 and TRBJ2-1; 8 positions agree with TRBD2. The germline CDR1 and CDR2 sequences are SGHRS and YFSETQ. V lost 1 base, J lost 6 bases, and 12 bases stayed unmatched. The CDR3 is 17 amino acids. Here the CDR3 DNA reads TGCGCCAGCAGCTTGTTAACCGGGAGGGCCGAGGGCAATGAGCAGTTCTTC. Protein: CASSLLTGRAEGNEQFF.

The count of this clone is one. Compared with germline, one end of the junction differs, possibly owing to a read error. The rearrangement links TRBV7-9 to TRBJ1-6; D is unclear. Per germline, CDR1 SEHNR and CDR2 FQNEAQ (reference sequence). The CDR3 sequence is 12 residues long. Written as DNA, the CDR3 is TGTTCCAGCAGCTTAGAGCCCATCCCCCTCCACTTT. This sequence encodes CSSSLEPIPLHF.

Concerning this clone itself: A read error may produce the germline difference seen at one junction end. The genes are TRBV28 and TRBJ1-4; the D is unclear. The germline V gene encodes CDR1 MDHEN and CDR2 SYDVKM. This CDR3 contains 16 residues. CDR3 protein: CASSLTSGLTTEKLFF. For the CDR3, the DNA is TGTGCCAGCAGTCTCACCTCGGGATTGACTACTGAAAAACTGTTTTTT.

This chain uses TRBV12-5 with TRBJ2-2; 8 positions match TRBD1. CDR3 length: 13 amino acids. CDR1 and CDR2 (germline): LGHNT, FRNRAP. With V trimmed by 5 bases and J by 5 bases, 1 base remained unmatched. The CDR3 protein is CASGDRGTGELFF. CDR3 nucleotides: TGTGCTAGTGGTGACAGGGGAACCGGGGAGCTGTTTTTT.

The V and J genes are TRBV19 and TRBJ2-5; tentatively, D is TRBD1 (5 bases). This CDR3 region has 16 residues. Germline V gene lookup returns CDR1 LNHDA and CDR2 SQIVND (reference sequence). Trimming shortened V by 3 bases and J by 5 bases, and 19 bases separated the two germline ends. In nucleotides, the CDR3 is TGTGCCAGTAGTATGGGGAATCAGGGTCTAGGGGAGACCCAGTACTTC. Translated, it gives CASSMGNQGLGETQYF.

This rearrangement joins TRBV7-6 to TRBJ1-4; TRBD1 matches 7 bases. Germline CDR1 SGHVS, CDR2 FNYEAQ. The CDR3 extends over 16 amino acids. Trimming cost V 5 bases and J 6 bases; bases outside gene matches: 12. The CDR3 nucleotides read TGTGCCAGCAGCCACGCCTCCAGGGGGTCAGATGAAAAACTGTTTTTT. This gives the protein CASSHASRGSDEKLFF.

V gene TRBV5-1 combines with J gene TRBJ1-1; a possible D gene is TRBD1 (6 bases). Germline loops: CDR1 SGHRS, CDR2 YFSETQ. Trimming left V 2 bases short and J 4 bases short, with 12 bases between. The CDR3 sequence is 14 residues long. In nucleotides, the CDR3 is TGCGCCAGCAGCTTTTCAGGGGACATCACTGAAGCTTTCTTT. It encodes CASSFSGDITEAFF.